This T cell receptor (beta chain) came from a study of early stage breast cancer tumors. General observations from the study: Compared with adjacent normal breast tissue, tumors showed roughly 2.4-fold greater T cell density and higher clonality. Chain pairing and CD4, CD8 or FOXP3 expression were not captured. Comparing each tissue with blood distinguished tumor from normal in about 90% of the 16 patients.

Enough DNA from normal breast tissue often took about 95-330 mg. Regarding this clone: Its antigen is unknown.

Clones were sequenced by immunoSEQ multiplex PCR, and TCRdb holds only the in-frame ones, with some missing. The sample contains 11,000 to 15,000 clones, 84% of which appear only once. The CDR3 consists of 12 residues. The V end lost 5 bases, the J end lost 4 bases, and 9 bases lay between the germline ends. Germline V CDR1 and CDR2: SGHTA, FQGTGA. The V call is TRBV7-3, the J call TRBJ2-7; D is unresolved. The sequence was collected from a person aged 25 to 45 with breast cancer. The material sequenced was normal breast tissue next to the tumor. Written as DNA, the CDR3 is TGTGCCAGCAGCCGAAGGCGGTACGAGCAGTACTTC. Translated: CASSRRRYEQYF.